This is a list of T cell receptor beta chains from one sample in a study of T cells after yellow fever vaccination. In TCRdb, the 5' RACE reads were re-called with MiXCR into one record per CDR3 protein. The sample yields a few hundred thousand distinct CDR3 sequences, 9.5% to 15% seen once. Sequenced material: CD4+ T cells sorted from PBMCs, taken 15 days after the yellow fever booster vaccination. The receptors shown here come from a young man who received the YFV17D yellow fever vaccine. The CDR3 runs from the conserved cysteine through the conserved F or W. A D gene is named only where the DNA matches it firmly. The size of a clone is reported for some rows only, either as once, few or many, or as a class for expanded clones.

CASSYSKDRGPFFSTDTQYF,TGTGCCAGCAGTTACTCGAAGGACCGCGGGCCCTTCTTCAGCACAGATACGCAGTATTTT,-,TRBJ2-3,TRBV6-2/TRBV6-3,-
CASSQAYSSSNQPQHF,TGCGCCAGCAGCCAAGCTTACAGCTCTAGCAATCAGCCCCAGCATTTT,-,TRBJ1-5,TRBV4-1,few
CASRDRGLLAAFF,TGTGCCAGCAGGGACCGGGGCCTACTCGCGGCTTTCTTT,-,TRBJ1-1,TRBV28,-
CASSAHRDREAFF,TGTGCCAGCAGTGCCCACCGGGACAGGGAAGCTTTCTTT,TRBD1,TRBJ1-1,TRBV6-6,-
CASSYSREEAFF,TGTGCCAGCAGTTACTCGCGGGAGGAAGCTTTCTTT,-,TRBJ1-1,TRBV6-2/TRBV6-3,-
CASSLLRGETQYF,TGTGCCAGCAGTTTACTACGGGGGGAGACCCAGTACTTC,-,TRBJ2-5,TRBV12-3/TRBV12-4,many
CASSQDIRGHGYTF,TGTGCCAGCAGCCAAGATATACGGGGGCACGGCTACACCTTC,-,TRBJ1-2,TRBV3-1,few
CSARARQGANYEQYF,TGCAGTGCTAGAGCCCGTCAGGGGGCGAACTACGAGCAGTACTTC,TRBD1,TRBJ2-7,TRBV20-1,few
CATSDRQGQDTQYF,TGTGCCACCAGTGATCGACAGGGTCAAGATACGCAGTATTTT,TRBD1,TRBJ2-3,TRBV24-1,few
CASSVRLAGDRKQFF,TGTGCCAGCAGTGTAAGACTAGCGGGGGACCGTAAGCAGTTCTTC,TRBD2,TRBJ2-1,TRBV2,-
CASSLVVEQYF,TGTGCCAGCAGTTTAGTGGTCGAGCAGTACTTC,-,TRBJ2-7,TRBV27,-
CSARQVLAGPHNEQFF,TGCAGTGCTAGACAGGTACTAGCGGGGCCGCACAATGAGCAGTTCTTC,TRBD2,TRBJ2-1,TRBV20-1,-
CASSSGQQETQYF,TGTGCCAGCAGCTCTGGACAGCAAGAGACCCAGTACTTC,-,TRBJ2-5,TRBV7-2,many
CASSLWDGKFEAFF,TGTGCCAGCAGTTTATGGGACGGAAAGTTCGAAGCTTTCTTT,-,TRBJ1-1,TRBV12-3/TRBV12-4,few
CASSLGPADTQYF,TGCGCCAGCAGCTTGGGCCCGGCGGATACGCAGTATTTT,-,TRBJ2-3,TRBV5-1,many
CASTRGNNEQFF,TGTGCCAGCACCAGGGGTAACAATGAGCAGTTCTTC,-,TRBJ2-1,TRBV6-5,few
CASSQTDRARYGYTF,TGTGCCAGCAGCCAGACGGACAGGGCCCGCTATGGCTACACCTTC,TRBD1,TRBJ1-2,TRBV3-1,-
CASSFQLGTVEAFF,TGTGCCAGCAGCTTCCAGCTGGGGACCGTCGAAGCTTTCTTT,-,TRBJ1-1,TRBV11-2,-
CAWSWEQRNQPQHF,TGTGCCTGGAGTTGGGAACAGAGAAATCAGCCCCAGCATTTT,-,TRBJ1-5,TRBV30,few
CASSVGIRGLGTEAFF,TGCGCCAGCAGTGTGGGTATTAGGGGCCTCGGCACTGAAGCTTTCTTT,-,TRBJ1-1,TRBV10-2,-
CASSTDGDTEAFF,TGTGCCAGCAGCACAGACGGGGACACTGAAGCTTTCTTT,-,TRBJ1-1,TRBV3-1,few
CSAEVGVRAKNIQYF,TGCAGCGCTGAGGTGGGGGTTAGGGCCAAAAACATTCAGTACTTC,-,TRBJ2-4,TRBV29-1,few